This T cell receptor beta chain is from a study of cytotoxic CD8 clonotypes in ibrutinib-treated CLL. Sequencing was performed with immunoSEQ multiplex PCR; in TCRdb, only in-frame clones are kept and a portion is missing. The data contain about 76,000 clones, approximately 87% of them singletons. The J segment lost 3 bases and the V segment lost 5 bases, leaving 6 bases of the junction unmatched. The CDR3 is 14 residues long. Germline V gives CDR1 MNHEY, CDR2 SVGAGI. V usage is TRBV6-5 and J usage is TRBJ2-7; 8 positions agree with TRBD1. The source is a human donor with chronic lymphocytic leukemia. The sequencing used PBMCs, collected after 24 months of ibrutinib treatment. CDR3 nucleotide sequence: TGTGCCAGCAGTCCCGACAGGGGAGTCTACGAGCAGTACTTC. This gives the protein CASSPDRGVYEQYF.